One sample yielded the 6 T cell receptor beta chains listed below, sequenced in a study of cytomegalovirus exposure and HLA in healthy donors. Researchers ran the PCR with 60 Vbeta and 13 Jbeta primers. The method was immunoSEQ multiplex PCR; TCRdb's version includes in-frame clones alone and lacks a portion of them. The table has 100,000 or so clones, roughly 79% seen once. Sequenced material: PBMCs. These receptor sequences come from a male donor in good health and CMV-seronegative.

This clone has just a few counts. The V call is TRBV6-6, the J call TRBJ1-1; TRBD1 might be the D (6 bases). This CDR3 spans 13 amino acids. Germline V gives CDR1 MNHNY, CDR2 SVGAGI (reference sequence). V lost 5 bases, J lost 8 bases, and 15 bases lay in between. DNA of the CDR3: TGTGCCAGCAGTAACCGGGACACAACCGAAGCTTTCTTT. Amino acids: CASSNRDTTEAFF.

The V and J genes are TRBV27 and TRBJ2-7; 8 bases are a match to TRBD2. CDR3 length: 14 residues. V lost 7 bases, J lost 6 bases, and 11 bases stayed unmatched. The germline gives CDR1 MNHEY, CDR2 SMNVEV (reference sequence). CDR3 sequence: CASTPSGGRLEQYF. CDR3 coding DNA: TGTGCCAGCACACCATCGGGGGGGCGCCTCGAGCAGTACTTC.

This chain connects TRBV7-9 to TRBJ2-4; TRBD2 matches 13 bases. Trimming took 4 bases from V and 7 from J; bases not matched to a gene: 10. CDR3 length: 17 amino acids. The germline V gene has CDR1 SEHNR and CDR2 FQNEAQ (reference sequence). In DNA, the CDR3 is TGTGCCAGCAGCTCGCTCTGGACTAGCGGGAGTGGGAACATTCAGTACTTC. It yields the protein CASSSLWTSGSGNIQYF.

This chain uses TRBV4-3 with TRBJ2-7, with D hard to call. CDR3 length equals 17 residues. Germline CDR1 reads LGHNA; CDR2 reads YSLEER. V shed 0 bases and J shed 0 bases, with 15 bases lying between them. The CDR3 DNA reads TGCGCCAGCAGCCAAGATCTTGAGGCCTATTCCTCCTACGAGCAGTACTTC. Translation: CASSQDLEAYSSYEQYF.

This clone was counted once. This chain uses TRBV7-9 with TRBJ1-1; maybe TRBD1 (6 bases). This CDR3 is built from 15 residues. CDR1 is SEHNR and CDR2 is FQNEAQ in the germline V gene (reference sequence). V gave up 5 bases and J gave up 4 bases, with 17 bases separating them. Here the CDR3 DNA reads TGTGCCAGCAGCCACTACCGGGACACGGGCACTGAAGCTTTCTTT. It is translated as CASSHYRDTGTEAFF.

J is TRBJ1-2 and V is TRBV30; 9 nucleotides agree with TRBD1. The trim removed 0 bases at V and 4 bases at J, leaving 3 bases unmatched. Per germline, CDR1 GTSNPN and CDR2 SVGIG (reference sequence). The CDR3 runs to 14 residues. The CDR3 nucleotides read TGTGCCTGGAGTGTGGGACAGGGTGTCTATGGCTACACCTTC. It yields the protein CAWSVGQGVYGYTF.